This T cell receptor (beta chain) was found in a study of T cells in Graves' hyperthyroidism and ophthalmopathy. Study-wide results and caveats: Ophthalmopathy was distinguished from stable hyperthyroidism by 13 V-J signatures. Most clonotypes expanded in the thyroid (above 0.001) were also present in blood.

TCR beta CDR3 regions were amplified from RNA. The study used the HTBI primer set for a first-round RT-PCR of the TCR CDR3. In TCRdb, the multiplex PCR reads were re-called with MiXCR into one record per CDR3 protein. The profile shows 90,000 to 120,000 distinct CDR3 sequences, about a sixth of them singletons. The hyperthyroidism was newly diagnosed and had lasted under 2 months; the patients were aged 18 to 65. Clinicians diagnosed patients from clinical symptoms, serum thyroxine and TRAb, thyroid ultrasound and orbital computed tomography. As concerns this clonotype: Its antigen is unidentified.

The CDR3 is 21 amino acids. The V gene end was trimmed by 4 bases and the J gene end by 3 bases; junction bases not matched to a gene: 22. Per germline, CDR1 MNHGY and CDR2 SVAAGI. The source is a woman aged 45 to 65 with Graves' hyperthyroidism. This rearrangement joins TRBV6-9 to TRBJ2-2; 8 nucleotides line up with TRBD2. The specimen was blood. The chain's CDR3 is CASSFGTETGGTPFYTGELFF. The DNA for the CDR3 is TGTGCCAGCAGTTTCGGGACCGAAACGGGAGGGACACCGTTTTACACCGGGGAGCTGTTTTTT.